The 11 T cell receptor beta chains presented below share a single source sample, sequenced in a study of blood T cell repertoires in COVID-19 (dated by TCRdb to 2019 to 2021). Library creation used the immunoSEQ multiplex PCR assay. As stored in TCRdb, this immuneACCESS dataset retains in-frame rearrangements with V and J assigned. A fraction of the clones does not appear; measured against another copy, unresolved V genes explain less than half of the discrepancy, and the remainder lacks a known reason. Across this sample there are roughly 130,000 clones, with about 83% seen only once. Roughly 17% of the sample lies in the top ten. The sequenced sample consisted of peripheral blood. These receptors came from a man in his fifties or sixties with acute or convalescent COVID-19.

The J gene is TRBJ1-2, the V gene TRBV5-1, with a possible D match to TRBD1 (6 bases). Trimming cost V 0 bases and J 1 base, with 10 bases left between them. This CDR3 region has 15 residues. CDR1 and CDR2 (germline): SGHRS, YFSETQ. CDR3 sequence: CASSLGDIFNYGYTF. The CDR3 DNA follows: TGCGCCAGCAGCTTGGGGGACATATTTAACTATGGCTACACCTTC.

This chain uses TRBV2 with TRBJ2-2, with D tentatively TRBD2 (5 bases). The CDR3 contains 13 residues. The germline V gene encodes CDR1 SNHLY and CDR2 FYNNEI. The ends were cut back, 4 bases at V and 8 bases at J, with 11 bases in the middle. The CDR3 nucleotides read TGTGCCAGCAGTGGAAGAGAGGGAGGGGAGCTGTTTTTT. Translation: CASSGREGGELFF.

The chain employs TRBV5-1 and TRBJ2-3; 8 bases fit TRBD2. CDR3 length: 15 residues. The germline V gene has CDR1 SGHRS and CDR2 YFSETQ. V lost 1 base to trimming and J lost 5 bases; unmatched junction nucleotides: 6. Written as DNA, the CDR3 is TGCGCCAGCAGCTTGCCGGGGGGGCAGCAAGATACGCAGTATTTT. The encoded protein is CASSLPGGQQDTQYF.

The chain links TRBV4-1 to TRBJ1-6; D may be TRBD1 (5 bases). Germline CDR1 MGHRA, CDR2 YSYEKL. The V end lost 1 base, the J end lost 7 bases, and 14 bases lay between the germline ends. There are 16 residues in the CDR3. CDR3 sequence (DNA): TGCGCCAGCAGCCAAGGCGGCGGGGGTTGGAATTCACCCCTCCACTTT. It codes for CASSQGGGGWNSPLHF.

The chain couples TRBV29-1 to TRBJ2-5; TRBD1 is a possible D gene (6 bases). CDR3 length: 12 residues. V lost 4 bases to trimming and J lost 5 bases, with 11 bases between them. Germline CDR1 reads SQVTM; CDR2 reads ANQGSEA. The CDR3 region has the DNA TGCAGCGTTGTAAGGGGGACGGAGACCCAGTACTTC. Translation gives CSVVRGTETQYF.

This clone was observed a handful of times. The chain uses TRBV11-3 and TRBJ2-1; tentative D call: TRBD1 (6 bases). The length of the CDR3 is 16 residues. V dropped 6 bases and J dropped 7 bases, with 22 bases sitting between them. Per germline, CDR1 SGHNT and CDR2 YENEEA. CDR3 sequence: CASSLGTLGLRNEQFF. The CDR3 region has the DNA TGTGCCAGCAGTCTAGGGACACTCGGCTTAAGGAATGAGCAGTTCTTC.

The V call is TRBV5-4, the J call TRBJ2-1; the match to TRBD2 covers 11 bases. The CDR3 is 18 residues long. V trimming: 2 bases; J trimming: 0 bases; junction bases outside the gene matches: 7. Per the germline V gene, CDR1 is SGHNT and CDR2 is YYREEE (reference sequence). The CDR3 nucleotides are TGTGCCAGCAGCTTCGGGACTAGCGGCGCCAGCTCCTACAATGAGCAGTTCTTC. Translated, it gives CASSFGTSGASSYNEQFF.

This clone has just a few counts. The J gene is TRBJ1-2, the V gene TRBV27, with D possibly being TRBD1 (5 bases). Germline V gene sequence: CDR1 MNHEY, CDR2 SMNVEV (reference sequence). There are 15 residues in the CDR3. V lost 6 bases, J lost 5 bases, and 19 bases lay in between. CDR3 sequence reads: CASRSISGTEYGYTF. CDR3 bases: TGTGCCAGCAGGTCGATAAGCGGGACGGAGTATGGCTACACCTTC.

The count of this clone is one. The J gene is TRBJ2-3, the V gene TRBV7-9; 9 nucleotides align to TRBD2. Germline V gene lookup returns CDR1 SEHNR and CDR2 FQNEAQ (reference sequence). After removal of 1 base from V and 2 bases from J, the junction contained 4 bases not matched to a gene. This CDR3 is built from 16 residues. CDR3 bases: TGTGCCAGCAGCTTAGGCGGGGGGGCCGTCACAGATACGCAGTATTTT. As protein: CASSLGGGAVTDTQYF.

The gene calls are TRBV7-9 and TRBJ1-1; TRBD1 is a possible D gene (5 bases). V was trimmed by 7 bases and J by 9 bases, leaving 15 bases between them. This CDR3 contains 12 residues. The germline CDR1 and CDR2 sequences are SEHNR and FQNEAQ (reference sequence). This chain's CDR3 is CASTTSGLQAFF. The CDR3 coding sequence is TGTGCCAGCACCACATCGGGACTGCAAGCTTTCTTT. Supplemented by reference TRBV7-9 and TRBJ1-1, the full variable domain reads DTGVSQNPRHKITKRGQNVTFRCDPISEHNRLYWYRQTLGQGPEFLTYFQNEAQLEKSRLLSDRFSAERPKGSFSTLEIQRTEQGDSAMYLCASTTSGLQAFFGQGTRLTVV.

This clone has a single count. The J gene is TRBJ1-1, the V gene TRBV5-4, with TRBD1 matching over 7 bases. Germline V gene lookup returns CDR1 SGHNT and CDR2 YYREEE (reference sequence). V dropped 1 base and J dropped 6; count of bases not matched to a gene: 12. The CDR3 is made up of 16 amino acids. The CDR3 reads CASSLPGQAILAEAFF. The CDR3 nucleotides read TGTGCCAGCAGCTTGCCCGGACAGGCGATACTCGCTGAAGCTTTCTTT.